The 3 T cell receptor beta chains below were found in one sample sequenced in a study of blood T cell repertoires in COVID-19. The data were produced by immunoSEQ multiplex PCR, yet TCRdb's version contains in-frame clones alone and is incomplete. The data show around 200,000 clones, approximately 87% seen once. The specimen sequenced was peripheral blood. All receptors derive from a man between 60 and 70 years old who had recovered from COVID-19.

The chain uses TRBV7-9 and TRBJ2-5, with D possibly being TRBD2 (6 bases). The CDR3 is 12 amino acids. Looked up from germline, CDR1 is SEHNR and CDR2 is FQNEAQ (reference sequence). V was clipped by 3 bases and J by 5 bases, with 7 bases between them. The CDR3 coding sequence is TGTGCCAGCAGCTTTGGGGGGGAGACCCAGTACTTC. Its translation: CASSFGGETQYF.

The gene calls are TRBV10-3 and TRBJ2-3, with 8 bases fitting TRBD2. J gave up 2 bases and V 8 bases, and 12 bases lay outside the gene matches. Germline V gene lookup returns CDR1 ENHRY and CDR2 SYGVKD. The CDR3 is made up of 16 amino acids. The CDR3 region has the DNA TGTGCCATCTCTCCCCCGCGGCGGGGGGCCACAGATACGCAGTATTTT. Its translation: CAISPPRRGATDTQYF.

V and J are TRBV5-1 and TRBJ1-1, with D perhaps TRBD1 (5 bases). The CDR3 sequence is 16 residues long. Germline CDR1 reads SGHRS; CDR2 reads YFSETQ. V gave up 4 bases and J gave up 0 bases, with 16 bases separating them. For the CDR3, the DNA is TGCGCCAGCAGCCTAGGGGCAGGGATGATGAACACTGAAGCTTTCTTT. Translation: CASSLGAGMMNTEAFF.